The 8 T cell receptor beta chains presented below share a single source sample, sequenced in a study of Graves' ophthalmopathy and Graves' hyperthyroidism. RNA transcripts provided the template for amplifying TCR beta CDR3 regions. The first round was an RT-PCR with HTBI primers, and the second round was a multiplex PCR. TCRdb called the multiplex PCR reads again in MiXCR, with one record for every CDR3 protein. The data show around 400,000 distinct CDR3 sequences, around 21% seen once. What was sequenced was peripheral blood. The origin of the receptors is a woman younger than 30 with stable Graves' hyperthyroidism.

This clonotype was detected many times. The CDR3 here is CASSAYGPSSHEQYF. The DNA of the CDR3 is TGTGCCAGCAGTGCTTACGGACCTTCATCTCACGAGCAGTACTTC. The chain has TRBV6-1 and TRBJ2-7; unclear D gene. Germline CDR1 MNHNS, CDR2 SASEGT. The CDR3 covers 15 residues. V was cut by 4 bases and J by 5 bases, with 18 bases left in between.

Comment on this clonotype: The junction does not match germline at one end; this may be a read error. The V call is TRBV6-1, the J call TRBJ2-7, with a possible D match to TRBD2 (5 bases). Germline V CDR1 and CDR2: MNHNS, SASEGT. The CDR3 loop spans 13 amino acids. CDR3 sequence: CASRKPGWYDQYF. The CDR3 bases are TGTGCCAGCAGGAAACCGGGGTGGTACGATCAGTACTTC.

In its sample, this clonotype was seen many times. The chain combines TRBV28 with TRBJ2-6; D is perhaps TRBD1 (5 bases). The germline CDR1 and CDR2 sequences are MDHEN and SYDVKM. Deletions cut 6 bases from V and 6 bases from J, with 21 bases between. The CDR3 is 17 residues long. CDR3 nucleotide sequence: TGTGCCAGCAGCCGTAGACAGCGTTTCTTGTTGGCCAACGTCCTGACTTTC. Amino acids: CASSRRQRFLLANVLTF.

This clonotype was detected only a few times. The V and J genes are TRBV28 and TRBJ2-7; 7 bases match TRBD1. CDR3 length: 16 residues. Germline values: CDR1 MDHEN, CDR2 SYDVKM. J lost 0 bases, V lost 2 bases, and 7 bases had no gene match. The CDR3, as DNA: TGTGCCAGCAGTTTAAACCGGGACAGAGACTCCTACGAGCAGTACTTC. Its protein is CASSLNRDRDSYEQYF.

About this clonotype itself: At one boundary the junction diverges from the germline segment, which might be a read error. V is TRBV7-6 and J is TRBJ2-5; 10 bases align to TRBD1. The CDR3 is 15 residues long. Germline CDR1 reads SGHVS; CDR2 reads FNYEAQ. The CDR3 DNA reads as TGTGCCAGCATCTTAGTTCGGGACAGGGGAGAGACCCGGTACTTC. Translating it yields CASILVRDRGETRYF.

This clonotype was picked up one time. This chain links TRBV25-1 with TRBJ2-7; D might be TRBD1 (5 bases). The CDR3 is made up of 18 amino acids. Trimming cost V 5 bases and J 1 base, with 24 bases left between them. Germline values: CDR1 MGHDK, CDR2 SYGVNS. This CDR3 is CASSPVGAGQFGSYEQYF. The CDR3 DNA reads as TGTGCCAGCAGTCCTGTTGGGGCAGGCCAGTTTGGGTCCTACGAGCAGTACTTC.

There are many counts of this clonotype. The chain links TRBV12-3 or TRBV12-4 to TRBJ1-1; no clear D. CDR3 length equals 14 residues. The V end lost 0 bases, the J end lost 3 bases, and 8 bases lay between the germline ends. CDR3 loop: CASSLALLDTEAFF. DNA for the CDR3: TGTGCCAGCAGTTTAGCGCTTTTAGACACTGAAGCTTTCTTT.

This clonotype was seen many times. The CDR3 DNA reads as TGCGCCAGCAGCTTTCAGGGCAGGGGGAATTCACCCCTCCACTTT. As protein: CASSFQGRGNSPLHF. The chain is built from TRBV5-1 and TRBJ1-6; 7 bases are shared with TRBD1. This CDR3 contains 15 residues. Germline V gene data show CDR1 as SGHRS and CDR2 as YFSETQ. Trimming at V came to 2 bases and at J to 7 bases, leaving 6 bases not matched to a gene.